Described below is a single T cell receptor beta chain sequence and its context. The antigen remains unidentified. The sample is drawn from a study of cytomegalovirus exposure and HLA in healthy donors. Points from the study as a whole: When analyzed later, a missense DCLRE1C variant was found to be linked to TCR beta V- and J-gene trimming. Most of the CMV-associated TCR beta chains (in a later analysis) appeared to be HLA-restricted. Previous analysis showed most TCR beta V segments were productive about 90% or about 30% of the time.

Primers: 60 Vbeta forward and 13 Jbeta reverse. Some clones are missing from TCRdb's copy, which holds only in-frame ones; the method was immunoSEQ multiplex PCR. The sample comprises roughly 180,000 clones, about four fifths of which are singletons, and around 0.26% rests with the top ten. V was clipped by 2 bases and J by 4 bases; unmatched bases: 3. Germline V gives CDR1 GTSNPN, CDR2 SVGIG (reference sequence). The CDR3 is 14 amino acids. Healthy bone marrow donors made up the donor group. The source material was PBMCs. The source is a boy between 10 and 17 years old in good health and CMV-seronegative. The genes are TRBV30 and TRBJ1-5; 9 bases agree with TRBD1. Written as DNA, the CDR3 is TGTGCCTGGAGTCCCGGGACAGGGAATCAGCCCCAGCATTTT. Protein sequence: CAWSPGTGNQPQHF.